This T cell receptor beta chain was identified during a study of a mutant IDH1 vaccine in newly diagnosed glioma. Study-level points and caveats: Vaccination elicited immune responses in 80% to 95% of patients.

About this clone: Its antigen is not known.

Time point here: baseline, week 1 (first vaccination visit). The treatment is: pre-vaccination baseline after standard-of-care therapy. The length of the CDR3 is 12 residues. V was pared by 6 bases and J by 6 bases, with 3 bases of the junction left unmatched. CDR1 and CDR2 from the germline V gene are SNHLY and FYNNEI. Some clones are missing from TCRdb's copy, which holds only in-frame ones; the method was immunoSEQ multiplex PCR. The sample has roughly 99,000 clones, around 90% seen once. This TCR was sampled from a woman between 45 and 65 years old with glioma. The sample here was PBMCs, taken from a glioma patient treated with radiotherapy, temozolomide or both. The V gene is TRBV2, the J gene TRBJ2-3; 7 bases agree with TRBD2. The CDR3 DNA sequence: TGTGCCAGCAGCGCCGGGAGGGATACGCAGTATTTT. Translated, it gives CASSAGRDTQYF.